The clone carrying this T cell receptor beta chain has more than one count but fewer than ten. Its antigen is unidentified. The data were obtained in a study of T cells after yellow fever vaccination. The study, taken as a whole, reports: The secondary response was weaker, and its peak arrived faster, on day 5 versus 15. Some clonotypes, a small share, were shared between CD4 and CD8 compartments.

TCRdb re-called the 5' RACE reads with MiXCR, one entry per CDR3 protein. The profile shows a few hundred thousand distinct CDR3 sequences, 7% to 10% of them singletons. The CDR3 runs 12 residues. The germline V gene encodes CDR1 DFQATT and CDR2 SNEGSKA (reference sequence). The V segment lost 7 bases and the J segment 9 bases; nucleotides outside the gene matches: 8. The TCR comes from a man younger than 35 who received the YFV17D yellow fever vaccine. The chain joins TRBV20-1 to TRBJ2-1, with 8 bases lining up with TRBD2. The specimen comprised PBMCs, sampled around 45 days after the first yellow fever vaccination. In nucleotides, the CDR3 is TGCAGTGTCATTAGCGGGGACGTTGAGCAGTTCTTC. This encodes CSVISGDVEQFF.